This T cell receptor beta chain was documented in a study of T-cell memory formation after mild COVID-19. Study details: There were largely donor-specific TCR clusters. Broader study findings: Shrinking CD4+ clones were chiefly CM and EM; CD8+ ones were chiefly EMRA. Among clones contracting day 15 to 85, CD4/CD8 was balanced, whereas later expanders leaned CD4+.

TCRdb re-called the 5' RACE reads with MiXCR, one entry per CDR3 protein. The sample holds a few hundred thousand distinct CDR3 sequences, around 21% seen once. Details on this clonotype: Its cognate antigen is unknown.

The CDR3 runs to 14 residues. After removal of 4 bases from V and 2 bases from J, the junction contained 3 bases not matched to a gene. In germline, CDR1 is SGHRS, CDR2 YFSETQ. The sequence was collected from an adult woman who had mild COVID-19 (a few samples of this study predate the infection). Cell type and time point are not known. The specimen sequenced was PBMCs or a T cell subset sorted from them (not recorded which). This chain uses TRBV5-1 with TRBJ1-1; 9 positions match TRBD1. The CDR3 bases are TGCGCCAGCAGCGGGGGACAGGGTAACACTGAAGCTTTCTTT. It encodes CASSGGQGNTEAFF.